The 28 T cell receptor beta chains below all came from one sample that was sequenced in a study of T cells in Graves' hyperthyroidism and ophthalmopathy. The TCR beta CDR3 regions underwent amplification using RNA transcripts as the source. An initial round of RT-PCR targeting the TCR CDR3 relied on the HTBI primer set. In TCRdb, the multiplex PCR reads were re-called with MiXCR into one record per CDR3 protein. The data show 500,000 to 650,000 distinct CDR3 sequences, about 14% seen once. Sequencing was carried out using blood. All receptors derive from a woman aged 40 to 50 with Graves' hyperthyroidism.

The chain combines TRBV6-2 or TRBV6-3 with TRBJ2-7; TRBD2 aligns across 14 bases. CDR1 is MNHEY, CDR2 SVGEGT, per germline. V was clipped by 6 bases and J by 4 bases; unmatched bases: 5. The CDR3 contains 15 residues. For the CDR3, the DNA is TGTGCCAGCAGGGGGGGACTAGCGGGAGTATACGAGCAGTACTTC. Its protein product is CASRGGLAGVYEQYF.

This clonotype was found a few times. The gene calls are TRBV30 and TRBJ2-7; D unresolved. The CDR3 is 13 residues long. Germline assignment: CDR1 GTSNPN and CDR2 SVGIG (reference sequence). Deletions cut 1 base from V and 6 bases from J, with 13 bases between. DNA for the CDR3: TGTGCCTGGAGTGCCACCCCCCCCCCCGAGCAGTACTTC. Residues: CAWSATPPPEQYF.

This clonotype was detected many times. The rearrangement uses TRBV28 and TRBJ1-1; D remains ambiguous. The V end lost 6 bases, the J end lost 1 base, and 6 bases lay between the germline ends. This CDR3 contains 12 residues. Germline values: CDR1 MDHEN, CDR2 SYDVKM. The CDR3 here is CASSHRNTEAFF. The CDR3, as DNA: TGTGCCAGCAGCCACCGGAACACTGAAGCTTTCTTT.

This clonotype was seen a handful of times. CDR3 nucleotides: TGTGCCAGCCGCGGGCAGTACTCAACCGGGGAGCTGTTTTTT. Amino acid sequence: CASRGQYSTGELFF. This sequence joins TRBV25-1 and TRBJ2-2, with D maybe TRBD2 (5 bases). CDR1 MGHDK and CDR2 SYGVNS come from the germline V gene. CDR3 length: 14 amino acids. With 8 bases removed from V and 5 bases from J, the gap between germline ends came to 15 bases.

This clonotype was recorded a few times. The chain carries TRBV6-1 and TRBJ2-1; D call uncertain. V dropped 5 bases and J dropped 4 bases, with 9 bases sitting between them. This CDR3 contains 13 residues. Germline CDR1 reads MNHNS; CDR2 reads SASEGT. For the CDR3, the DNA is TGTGCCAGCAGTTCATTAAGTTACAATGAGCAGTTCTTC. Its protein product is CASSSLSYNEQFF.

This clonotype was recorded at least ten times. The V and J genes are TRBV3-1 and TRBJ2-1, with 12 bases identical to TRBD2. The CDR3 is 15 amino acids. In germline, CDR1 is LGHDT, CDR2 YNNKEL (reference sequence). V lost 4 bases to trimming and J lost 8 bases; unmatched junction nucleotides: 6. The CDR3 region has the DNA TGTGCCAGCAGCCCAGCGACTAGCGGGGGCTATGAGCAGTTCTTC. Translated: CASSPATSGGYEQFF.

Regarding this clonotype: This clone may be a read error of a much larger clone one base away. The J gene is TRBJ2-5, the V gene TRBV5-1, with D maybe TRBD2 (5 bases). This CDR3 comprises 12 residues. V was clipped by 0 bases and J by 11 bases, with 11 bases between them. Looked up from germline, CDR1 is SGHRS and CDR2 is YFSETQ. This chain's CDR3 is CASSLEIGVQYF. CDR3 bases: TGCGCCAGCAGCTTGGAAATCGGGGTTCAGTACTTC.

Many counts were recorded for this clonotype. The CDR3 nucleotides are TGTGCCAGCAGCACAAGGACGACTAACACAGATACGCAGTATTTT. The encoded protein is CASSTRTTNTDTQYF. V usage is TRBV12-3 or TRBV12-4 and J usage is TRBJ2-3; perhaps TRBD2 as D (5 bases). Trimming took off 6 bases at V and 2 bases at J, with 15 bases between the two ends. The CDR3 loop spans 15 amino acids.

This clonotype was seen at least ten times. J is TRBJ1-1 and V is TRBV20-1; 7 bases line up with TRBD1. The CDR3 extends over 13 amino acids. Germline lookup yields CDR1 DFQATT and CDR2 SNEGSKA (reference sequence). The trim removed 6 bases at V and 5 bases at J, leaving 9 bases unmatched. The DNA for the CDR3 is TGCAGTGCACTACCAGGACAGGAGACTGAAGCTTTCTTT. This translates into CSALPGQETEAFF.

The gene calls are TRBV9 and TRBJ2-3, with 9 bases identical to TRBD1. After removal of 4 bases from V and 6 bases from J, the junction contained 9 bases not matched to a gene. CDR1 SGDLS and CDR2 YYNGEE come from the germline V gene. This CDR3 comprises 15 residues. The CDR3 DNA reads as TGTGCCAGCAGCCCACGGACAGGGGATTGGGATACGCAGTATTTT. Encoded protein: CASSPRTGDWDTQYF.

The rearrangement joins TRBV12-3 or TRBV12-4 to TRBJ2-5; a possible D gene is TRBD2 (6 bases). V was shortened by 4 bases and J by 4 bases, with 19 bases between the two germline ends. This CDR3 is 16 amino acids long. The CDR3 is CASSSLTGLAPETQYF. CDR3 bases: TGTGCCAGCAGTTCGCTCACGGGACTCGCCCCAGAGACCCAGTACTTC.

This clonotype was recorded many times. The chain couples TRBV6-2 or TRBV6-3 to TRBJ1-5, with 8 bases identical to TRBD1. V lost 7 bases, J lost 4 bases, and 6 bases stayed unmatched. The CDR3 covers 14 residues. Germline loops: CDR1 MNHEY, CDR2 SVGEGT. This CDR3 reads CASTSGQANQPQHF. The CDR3 DNA is TGTGCCAGCACTTCGGGACAGGCGAATCAGCCCCAGCATTTT.

To note about this clonotype: This may be a read error: a much more frequent sequence differs by one nucleotide. The CDR3 DNA is TGCGCCAGCAGCTCCCATGGGGGCGGCACCTACGATCAGTACTTC. Residues: CASSSHGGGTYDQYF. The V call is TRBV5-1, the J call TRBJ2-7, with D maybe TRBD1 (6 bases). CDR1 is SGHRS, CDR2 YFSETQ, per germline. The CDR3 is 15 amino acids.

CDR3 in DNA: TGTGCCATCAGTGATTGGGCAGACCGCAATCAGCCCCAGCATTTT. Translation: CAISDWADRNQPQHF. This chain uses TRBV10-3 with TRBJ1-5; D remains ambiguous. The CDR3 length is 15 residues. Deletions cut 3 bases from V and 2 bases from J, with 11 bases between. From germline, CDR1 is ENHRY and CDR2 SYGVKD.

This clonotype has at least ten counts. This sequence joins TRBV5-1 and TRBJ2-2; 10 positions match TRBD1. The V gene end was trimmed by 6 bases and the J gene end by 7 bases; junction bases not matched to a gene: 6. The CDR3 runs 14 residues. CDR1 is SGHRS, CDR2 YFSETQ, per germline. The CDR3 region is CASTSGQGIGELFF. In DNA form, the CDR3 reads TGCGCCAGCACTTCGGGACAGGGGATCGGGGAGCTGTTTTTT.

This clonotype was recorded many times. The gene calls are TRBV10-2 and TRBJ2-7, with no clear D. The CDR3 length is 14 residues. With 3 bases removed from V and 2 bases from J, the gap between germline ends came to 11 bases. Germline CDR1 reads WSHSY; CDR2 reads SAAADI. CDR3 region: CASSEWRQPYEQYF. The CDR3 nucleotides are TGCGCCAGCAGTGAATGGCGGCAACCCTACGAGCAGTACTTC.

This clonotype has just a few counts. This chain uses TRBV6-1 with TRBJ2-5; D is unresolved. Trimming took 7 bases from V and 11 from J, leaving 17 bases between them. From germline, CDR1 is MNHNS and CDR2 SASEGT. The CDR3 is made up of 12 amino acids. CDR3 region: CASTQAPPYQYF. DNA of the CDR3: TGTGCCAGCACTCAGGCCCCTCCATATCAGTACTTC.

This clonotype was recorded a few times. The chain joins TRBV28 to TRBJ1-5; no definite D call. Germline-derived CDR1 and CDR2 are MDHEN and SYDVKM. This CDR3 spans 14 amino acids. Trimming took 3 bases from V and 5 from J, leaving 11 bases between them. This CDR3 is CASSLVPVYQPQHF. In DNA, the CDR3 is TGTGCCAGCAGTTTGGTACCCGTATATCAGCCCCAGCATTTT.

The V and J genes are TRBV7-9 and TRBJ2-5; 8 positions agree with TRBD1. The V gene end was trimmed by 4 bases and the J gene end by 1 base; junction bases not matched to a gene: 5. Germline V gene data show CDR1 as SEHNR and CDR2 as FQNEAQ (reference sequence). The CDR3 totals 15 residues. CDR3 sequence reads: CASSYGTGSQETQYF. The CDR3 nucleotides read TGTGCCAGCAGCTACGGGACAGGCTCCCAAGAGACCCAGTACTTC.

In the case of this clonotype: A much larger clone is a single base away; this may be a read error. The chain joins TRBV27 to TRBJ2-7, with 10 positions matching TRBD2. The germline V gene encodes CDR1 MNHEY and CDR2 SMNVEV (reference sequence). The CDR3 sequence is 16 residues long. Losses at the gene ends were 5 bases for V and 3 bases for J; bases not matched to a gene: 10. Here the CDR3 reads CASSESGLAPDYEQYF. CDR3 nucleotides: TGTGCCAGCAGTGAGTCGGGACTAGCGCCGGACTACGAGCAGTACTTC.

J is TRBJ2-3 and V is TRBV4-1, with no clear D. V shed 0 bases and J shed 11 bases, with 12 bases lying between them. Germline V gene data show CDR1 as MGHRA and CDR2 as YSYEKL. This CDR3 region has 13 residues. The CDR3 DNA is TGCGCCAGCAGCCAAGAATCGGCCTTTGAGCAGTATTTT. Its protein is CASSQESAFEQYF.

At least ten counts were recorded for this clonotype. The chain uses TRBV10-2 and TRBJ2-5, with D maybe TRBD2 (6 bases). This CDR3 spans 15 amino acids. V shed 2 bases and J shed 5 bases, with 15 bases lying between them. Germline V gene data show CDR1 as WSHSY and CDR2 as SAAADI. The CDR3 DNA is TGCGCCAGCAGTGAGACCTCCGGGAGTGGGGAGACCCAGTACTTC. Protein sequence: CASSETSGSGETQYF.

This clonotype was counted at least ten times. V and J are TRBV11-1 and TRBJ2-7, with 7 bases matching TRBD2. The CDR3 covers 15 residues. The J segment lost 4 bases and the V segment lost 5 bases, leaving 11 bases of the junction unmatched. Germline lookup yields CDR1 SGHAT and CDR2 FQDESV (reference sequence). CDR3 in amino acids: CASSQSREEIYEQYF. The CDR3 DNA reads as TGTGCCAGCAGCCAATCCCGGGAGGAGATATACGAGCAGTACTTC. Using reference TRBV11-1 and TRBJ2-7 for the parts outside the CDR3, the full variable domain is EAEVAQSPRYKITEKSQAVAFWCDPISGHATLYWYRQILGQGPELLVQFQDESVVDDSQLPKDRFSAERLKGVDSTLKIQPAELGDSAMYLCASSQSREEIYEQYFGPGTRLTVT.

This clonotype was seen many times. V usage is TRBV28 and J usage is TRBJ1-4; TRBD1 agrees at 8 bases. The CDR3 sequence is 16 residues long. Germline CDR1 and CDR2: MDHEN and SYDVKM. The V and J ends lost 4 bases and 0 bases, in that order; junction bases with no gene match: 4. The CDR3: CASSSRTGTTNEKLFF. The CDR3 nucleotides are TGTGCCAGCAGTTCCCGGACAGGGACAACTAATGAAAAACTGTTTTTT.

This clonotype turned up a few times. The J gene is TRBJ2-2, the V gene TRBV4-2; TRBD2 matches at 12 bases. Germline V gene sequence: CDR1 LGHNA, CDR2 YNFKEQ. J gave up 6 bases and V 2 bases, and 7 bases lay outside the gene matches. The CDR3 sequence is 17 residues long. The CDR3 bases are TGTGCCAGCAGCCAAAACGGACTAGCGGGAAATTCCGGGGAGCTGTTTTTT. This sequence encodes CASSQNGLAGNSGELFF.

This clonotype was seen only a few times. V and J are TRBV15 and TRBJ1-3; possible D gene TRBD1, 5 bases. The CDR3 has 14 residues. Germline-derived CDR1 and CDR2 are LNHNV and YYDKDF (reference sequence). The ends were cut back, 0 bases at V and 3 bases at J, with 6 bases in the middle. The CDR3 sequence is CATSRDRGGNTIYF. The CDR3 coding sequence is TGTGCCACCAGCAGAGATAGGGGTGGAAACACCATATATTTT.

In this sample, this clonotype turned up many times. The CDR3 sequence is CASSQGSTNQPQHF. The CDR3 region has the DNA TGTGCCAGCAGCCAAGGTAGCACCAATCAGCCCCAGCATTTT. V usage is TRBV14 and J usage is TRBJ1-5; D is unclear. The CDR3 is made up of 14 amino acids. Germline V CDR1 and CDR2: SGHDN, FVKESK. Trimming shortened V by 1 base and J by 3 bases, and 7 bases separated the two germline ends. The entire variable domain, with the rest obtained from reference TRBV14 and TRBJ1-5, is as follows: EAGVTQFPSHSVIEKGQTVTLRCDPISGHDNLYWYRRVMGKEIKFLLHFVKESKQDESGMPNNRFLAERTGGTYSTLKVQPAELEDSGVYFCASSQGSTNQPQHFGDGTRLSIL.

This clonotype has more than one count but fewer than ten. The rearrangement links TRBV4-2 to TRBJ1-1; the D is unclear. Looked up from germline, CDR1 is LGHNA and CDR2 is YNFKEQ. The CDR3 contains 11 residues. V was pared by 3 bases and J by 7 bases, with 6 bases between. CDR3 amino acids: CASSQRDEAFF. The CDR3 DNA reads as TGTGCCAGCAGCCAGCGTGATGAAGCTTTCTTT.